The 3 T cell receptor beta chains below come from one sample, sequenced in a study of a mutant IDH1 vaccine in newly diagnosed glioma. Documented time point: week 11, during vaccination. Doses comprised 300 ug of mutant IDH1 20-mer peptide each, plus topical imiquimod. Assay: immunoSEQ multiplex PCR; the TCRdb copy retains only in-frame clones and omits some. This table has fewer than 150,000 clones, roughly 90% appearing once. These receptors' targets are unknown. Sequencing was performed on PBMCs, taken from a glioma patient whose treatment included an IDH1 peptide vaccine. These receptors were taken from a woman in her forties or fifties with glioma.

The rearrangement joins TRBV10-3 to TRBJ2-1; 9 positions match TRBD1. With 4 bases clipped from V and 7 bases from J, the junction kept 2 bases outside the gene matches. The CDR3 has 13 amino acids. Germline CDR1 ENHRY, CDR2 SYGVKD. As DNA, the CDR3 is TGTGCCATCAGTGTGGGACAGGGTAATGAGCAGTTCTTC. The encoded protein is CAISVGQGNEQFF.

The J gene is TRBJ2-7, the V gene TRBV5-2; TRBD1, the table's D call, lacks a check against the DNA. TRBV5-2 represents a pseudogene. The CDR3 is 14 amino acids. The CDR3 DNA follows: TGTGCCAGCAGCCCGGGACAGGCCGACTACGAGCAGTACTTC. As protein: CASSPGQADYEQYF.

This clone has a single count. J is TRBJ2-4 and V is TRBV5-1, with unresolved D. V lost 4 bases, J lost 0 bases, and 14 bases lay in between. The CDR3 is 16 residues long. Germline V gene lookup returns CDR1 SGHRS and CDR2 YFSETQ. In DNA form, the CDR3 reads TGCGCCAGCAGCCCTGACGACGGATTAGCCAAAAACATTCAGTACTTC. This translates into CASSPDDGLAKNIQYF.